The 20 T cell receptor beta chains in this list originate from one sample, sequenced in a study of beta chain features in type 1 diabetes (dated by TCRdb to the late 2010s). Library preparation employed the immunoSEQ multiplex PCR assay. All of the isolated RNA was reverse transcribed with the High Capacity cDNA Reverse Transcription Kit, so expressed TCRB transcripts were sequenced. Sourced from immuneACCESS, this table was stored by TCRdb with only in-frame sequences that have V and J called. A share of the clones is absent; for the studies checked, an unresolved V gene accounts for under half, and the remainder has no known explanation. This sample holds 630,000 or so clones; more than 13% were observed only once. 0.04% of the sample rests with the top ten. What the study reported, not specific to this receptor: Type 1 diabetes patients showed a moderate but significant shortening of TCRB CDR3 length in all four CD4+ subsets.

The antigens these receptors bind are not known. The sample taken for sequencing was naive CD4+ T cells from blood. The cell subset or site tag for this specimen amounts to: true naive CD4+ T cells. These receptors were obtained from a man aged 18 to 29 with type 1 diabetes.

This clone has more than one count but fewer than ten. J is TRBJ2-1 and V is TRBV6-5, with 10 bases lining up with TRBD2. The CDR3 is 14 residues long. Trimming took 4 bases from V and 7 from J; bases not matched to a gene: 4. Germline CDR1 is MNHEY and CDR2 is SVGAGI. DNA for the CDR3: TGTGCCAGCAGTTTCCTAGCGGGAGTAAATGAGCAGTTCTTC. Translating gives CASSFLAGVNEQFF.

The chain is built from TRBV5-1 and TRBJ2-2, with TRBD2 identical over 8 bases. This CDR3 has 16 amino acids. The germline CDR1 and CDR2 sequences are SGHRS and YFSETQ. With V trimmed by 0 bases and J by 4 bases, 5 bases remained unmatched. The CDR3 region is CASSLGIAGLTGELFF. The DNA for the CDR3 is TGCGCCAGCAGCTTGGGGATAGCGGGACTCACCGGGGAGCTGTTTTTT.

The chain couples TRBV5-4 to TRBJ2-4; D is uncertain. In germline, CDR1 is SGHNT, CDR2 YYREEE (reference sequence). The germline V and J ends were trimmed by 0 bases and 5 bases, with 9 bases remaining between them. The CDR3 contains 14 residues. DNA for the CDR3: TGTGCCAGCAGCTTGGGCCTCGGGCAAAACATTCAGTACTTC. This translates into CASSLGLGQNIQYF.

This clone has just a few counts. The genes are TRBV30 and TRBJ2-1; D is unclear. Trimming shortened V by 5 bases and J by 6 bases, and 17 bases separated the two germline ends. The CDR3 loop spans 14 amino acids. The V gene's germline CDR1 is GTSNPN and CDR2 SVGIG (reference sequence). This CDR3 is CAWGTPGLSNEQFF. The CDR3 DNA sequence: TGTGCCTGGGGTACCCCAGGCTTATCCAATGAGCAGTTCTTC.

Comment on this clone: Sequence at one end of the junction differs from germline and may be a read error. The rearrangement joins TRBV7-7 to TRBJ2-1, with 8 bases fitting TRBD1. The CDR3 contains 14 residues. Germline CDR1 is SSHAT and CDR2 is FNYEAQ (reference sequence). DNA of the CDR3: TGTGCTAGCAGCACCGGACAGGGAAGTGGTGAGCAGTTCTTC. The encoded protein is CASSTGQGSGEQFF.

This clone turned up a few times. One end of the junction does not line up with germline, which may come from a read error. The chain employs TRBV30 and TRBJ1-2; weak D call: TRBD1 (6 bases). This CDR3 has 10 residues. CDR1 is GTSNPN, CDR2 SVGIG, per germline (reference sequence). The CDR3 region is CAWSRGAVHF. CDR3 DNA sequence: TGTGCCTGGAGTAGGGGGGCCGTCCACTTC.

There are a few counts of this clone. This chain uses TRBV29-1 with TRBJ1-2, with 8 bases lining up with TRBD1. The CDR3 has 15 amino acids. Germline V gene lookup returns CDR1 SQVTM and CDR2 ANQGSEA. The trim removed 3 bases at V and 2 bases at J, leaving 8 bases unmatched. As DNA, the CDR3 is TGCAGCGTTGATCGGGGTAACAGGGGGAACTATGGCTACACCTTC. Amino acids: CSVDRGNRGNYGYTF.

This clone was seen more than once but under ten times. The gene calls are TRBV30 and TRBJ1-2, with D unresolved. The CDR3 spans 13 residues. Trimming took off 3 bases at V and 4 bases at J, with 12 bases between the two ends. Germline V gene lookup returns CDR1 GTSNPN and CDR2 SVGIG (reference sequence). The DNA of the CDR3 is TGTGCCTGGAGCGAGTCCTCCACCTATGGCTACACCTTC. Its protein is CAWSESSTYGYTF. Looking up the rest from reference TRBV30 and TRBJ1-2 gives the full variable domain: SQTIHQWPATLVQPVGSPLSLECTVEGTSNPNLYWYRQAAGRGLQLLFYSVGIGQISSEVPQNLSASRPQDRQFILSSKKLLLSDSGFYLCAWSESSTYGYTFGSGTRLTVV.

The chain combines TRBV7-9 with TRBJ1-1; tentatively, D is TRBD1 (5 bases). Deletions cut 2 bases from V and 1 base from J, with 11 bases between. The CDR3 covers 15 residues. The germline CDR1 and CDR2 sequences are SEHNR and FQNEAQ (reference sequence). The CDR3 DNA is TGTGCCAGCAGCTTACTTACGACAGAGAACACTGAAGCTTTCTTT. Translation gives CASSLLTTENTEAFF.

The J gene is TRBJ2-7, the V gene TRBV14; 7 bases are shared with TRBD1. V was clipped by 3 bases and J by 7 bases; unmatched bases: 12. CDR3 length: 15 amino acids. CDR1 is SGHDN, CDR2 FVKESK, per germline. CDR3 nucleotide sequence: TGTGCCAGCAGCCACGGACCGACAGGGCTACGGGAGCAGTACTTC. Encoded protein: CASSHGPTGLREQYF.

This clone was detected only a few times. At the DNA level, this CDR3 is encoded by other sequences in the same sample as well. The V and J genes are TRBV28 and TRBJ1-5; 7 positions agree with TRBD1. The V gene's germline CDR1 is MDHEN and CDR2 SYDVKM. The J segment lost 2 bases and the V segment lost 6 bases, leaving 4 bases of the junction unmatched. This CDR3 region has 14 residues. CDR3 in amino acids: CASSRQGGNQPQHF. The CDR3, as DNA: TGTGCCAGCAGCCGTCAGGGGGGCAATCAGCCCCAGCATTTT.

This clone was observed a handful of times. V gene TRBV30 combines with J gene TRBJ2-2; D unresolved. CDR3 length: 13 residues. V was cut by 1 base and J by 5 bases, with 8 bases left in between. Germline V gene lookup returns CDR1 GTSNPN and CDR2 SVGIG (reference sequence). The CDR3 here is CAWSDVRTGELFF. The CDR3 region has the DNA TGTGCCTGGAGTGATGTAAGGACCGGGGAGCTGTTTTTT. The whole variable domain, filled in from reference TRBV30 and TRBJ2-2, reads SQTIHQWPATLVQPVGSPLSLECTVEGTSNPNLYWYRQAAGRGLQLLFYSVGIGQISSEVPQNLSASRPQDRQFILSSKKLLLSDSGFYLCAWSDVRTGELFFGEGSRLTVL.

The V and J genes are TRBV19 and TRBJ1-5, with a possible D match to TRBD1 (5 bases). The germline CDR1 and CDR2 sequences are LNHDA and SQIVND (reference sequence). This CDR3 contains 14 residues. V was cut by 5 bases and J by 7 bases, with 15 bases left in between. The CDR3 nucleotides read TGTGCCAGTAGTTCCGGACAACCTGGGCAGCCCCAGCATTTT. Translating it yields CASSSGQPGQPQHF.

This rearrangement joins TRBV7-2 to TRBJ1-6; weak D call: TRBD1 (5 bases). Germline V gene data show CDR1 as SGHTA and CDR2 as FQGNSA. The CDR3 has 15 residues. Trimming removed 5 bases from V and 7 bases from J, with 15 bases in between. CDR3 DNA sequence: TGTGCCAGCAGCCAGAACGGGACTCCCAATTCACCCCTCCACTTT. This sequence encodes CASSQNGTPNSPLHF.

V and J are TRBV6-5 and TRBJ1-6; TRBD1 might be the D (6 bases). Germline CDR1 and CDR2: MNHEY and SVGAGI. Trimming shortened V by 1 base and J by 9 bases, and 7 bases separated the two germline ends. The CDR3 extends over 13 amino acids. CDR3 loop: CASSYLDSSPLHF. DNA of the CDR3: TGTGCCAGCAGTTACTTGGACAGTTCACCCCTCCACTTT.

This clone was detected only once. The identical CDR3 is also encoded by other nucleotide sequences in the sample. The chain recombines TRBV7-9 with TRBJ1-1, with 8 nucleotides matching TRBD1. Germline V gene lookup returns CDR1 SEHNR and CDR2 FQNEAQ (reference sequence). This CDR3 comprises 14 residues. The V and J ends lost 2 bases and 1 base, in that order; junction bases with no gene match: 0. The CDR3 is CASSLQGANTEAFF. CDR3 DNA: TGTGCCAGCAGCTTACAGGGGGCGAACACTGAAGCTTTCTTT.

The CDR3 sequence is CASSLSPGEGYTF. CDR3 bases: TGCGCCAGCAGCTTGAGTCCAGGGGAAGGCTACACCTTC. This rearrangement joins TRBV5-1 to TRBJ1-2, with D maybe TRBD1 (6 bases). Trimming left V 1 base short and J 8 bases short, with 12 bases between. This CDR3 spans 13 amino acids. Germline V gene lookup returns CDR1 SGHRS and CDR2 YFSETQ.

This clone has just a few counts. The chain carries TRBV10-3 and TRBJ2-5; 7 nucleotides agree with TRBD1. Germline CDR1 and CDR2: ENHRY and SYGVKD. The CDR3 has 17 amino acids. Trimming at V came to 3 bases and at J to 4 bases, leaving 14 bases not matched to a gene. The CDR3: CAISDYSRDSARETQYF. The CDR3 nucleotides read TGTGCCATCAGTGACTACTCCCGGGACAGCGCTCGAGAGACCCAGTACTTC.

To note about this clone: A much larger clone differs from this one at a single base, so this may be a read error. V and J are TRBV11-1 and TRBJ2-5; no firm D call. The CDR3 has 11 amino acids. V was shortened by 5 bases and J by 1 base, with 2 bases between the two germline ends. Germline values: CDR1 SGHAT, CDR2 FQDESV (reference sequence). The CDR3 DNA sequence: TGTGCCAGCAGCCCCCAAGAGACCCAGTACTTC. Translation gives CASSPQETQYF.

This clone showed up just a few times. The gene calls are TRBV5-1 and TRBJ2-2; D might be TRBD1 or TRBD2, each matching 6 bases. Trimming took 3 bases from V and 7 from J, leaving 16 bases between them. CDR3 length: 15 residues. The germline V gene has CDR1 SGHRS and CDR2 YFSETQ. The CDR3 DNA reads as TGCGCCAGCAGCTCCGCCCCGGGGGCGGGCGGGGAGCTGTTTTTT. As protein: CASSSAPGAGGELFF.